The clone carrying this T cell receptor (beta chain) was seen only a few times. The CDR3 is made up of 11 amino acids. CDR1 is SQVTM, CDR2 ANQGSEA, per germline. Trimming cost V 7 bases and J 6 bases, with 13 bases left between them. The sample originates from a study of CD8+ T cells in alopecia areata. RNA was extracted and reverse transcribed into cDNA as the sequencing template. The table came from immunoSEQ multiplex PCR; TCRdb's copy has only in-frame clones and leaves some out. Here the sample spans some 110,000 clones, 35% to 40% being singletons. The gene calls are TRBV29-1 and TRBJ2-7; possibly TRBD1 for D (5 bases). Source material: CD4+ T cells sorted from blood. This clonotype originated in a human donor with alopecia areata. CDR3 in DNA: TGCAGCGCAGGGCCCCGCGGCGAGCAGTACTTC. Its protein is CSAGPRGEQYF.